This T cell receptor beta chain appears in the sequencing data of a study of response to subunit inactivated influenza vaccine. The CDR3 consists of 12 residues. V lost 7 bases and J lost 4, with 8 bases in between. CDR1 and CDR2 from the germline V gene are MDHEN and SYDVKM. On this clonotype: Antigen specificity is unknown.

General study findings and limits: Authors suggested each seasonal influenza vaccination recruits few new T cells.

A single record per CDR3 protein comes from TCRdb applying MiXCR to the RT-PCR reads. The sample has around 580,000 distinct CDR3 sequences; 10% to 15% are singletons. Sequencing was performed on PBMCs from blood, taken on the day of vaccination. This clonotype was obtained from a man in his fifties who received an inactivated influenza vaccine. The rearrangement links TRBV28 to TRBJ1-3, with D unresolved. CDR3 nucleotide sequence: TGTGCCAGCACCGCGAAAGGAAACACCATATATTTT. Protein sequence: CASTAKGNTIYF.